The clone carrying this T cell receptor (beta chain) came up a few times. The CDR3 consists of 14 residues. The germline V and J ends were trimmed by 3 bases and 4 bases, with 10 bases remaining between them. The germline CDR1 and CDR2 sequences are MNHNS and SASEGT. This record comes from a study of blood T cell repertoires in COVID-19. Sequencing was performed with immunoSEQ multiplex PCR; in TCRdb, only in-frame clones are kept and a portion is missing. The sample holds 120,000 or so clones; more than 65% are singletons and the top ten take under 2.5%. This chain links TRBV6-1 with TRBJ1-3; D call uncertain. The sequencing input was peripheral blood. This receptor was identified in a woman aged 70 to 79 with acute or convalescent COVID-19. CDR3 DNA: TGTGCCAGCAGTGAGTGGAGTGGAGGAAACACCATATATTTT. Translating gives CASSEWSGGNTIYF.